This paragraph covers one TCR beta chain sequence. The antigen this receptor binds is unknown. No quality values exist for individual bases; no much larger clone is one base distant. The data were taken from a study of shared T cell receptors in the human thymus (dated by TCRdb to the early 2020s). Regarding the research as a whole: The study examined how the human thymus generates shared, self-reactive T-cell receptor alpha chains.

The library came from the immunoSEQ multiplex PCR assay. TCRdb obtained this table from immuneACCESS and retained in-frame rearrangements with V and J assigned. These tables miss some clones; where compared with another copy, unresolved V genes account for less than half of the shortfall, and the remainder is unexplained. In this sample the table shows a few hundred thousand clones, roughly 94% of which occur a single time. The ten most abundant clones make up roughly 0.021% of the sample. From a lookup of the germline V gene, CDR1 and CDR2 are SGHTA and FQGNSA. CDR3 length: 16 amino acids, cysteine to phenylalanine. Left in the record is the CDR3 DNA by itself, 48 bases read in frame from the first base. From V the trimming removes 2 bases and from J it removes 1 base, while the gene matches leave 7 bases of the junction unaccounted for.

The sequenced sample was thymocytes. The source of this sequence is a human donor. The rearranged segments are TRBV7-2 and TRBJ1-1; 7 central nucleotides agree with TRBD1. The CDR3 here reads CASSLLTGRTNTEAFF. The nucleotide sequence is TGTGCCAGCAGCTTATTGACAGGGAGAACGAACACTGAAGCTTTCTTT.